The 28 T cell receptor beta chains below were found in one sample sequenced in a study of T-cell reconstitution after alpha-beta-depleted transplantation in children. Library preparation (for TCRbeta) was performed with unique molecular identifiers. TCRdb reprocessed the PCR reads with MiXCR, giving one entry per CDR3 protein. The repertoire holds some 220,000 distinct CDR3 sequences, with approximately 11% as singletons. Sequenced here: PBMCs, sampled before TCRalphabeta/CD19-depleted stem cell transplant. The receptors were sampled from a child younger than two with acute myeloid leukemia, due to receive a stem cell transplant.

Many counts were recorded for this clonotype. Written as DNA, the CDR3 is TGCGCCAGCAGCTTGTTGCATACGAACACCGGGGAGCTGTTTTTT. The encoded protein is CASSLLHTNTGELFF. V gene TRBV5-1 combines with J gene TRBJ2-2, with D hard to call. Germline V CDR1 and CDR2: SGHRS, YFSETQ. The CDR3 has 15 amino acids. Deletions cut 1 base from V and 0 bases from J, with 7 bases between.

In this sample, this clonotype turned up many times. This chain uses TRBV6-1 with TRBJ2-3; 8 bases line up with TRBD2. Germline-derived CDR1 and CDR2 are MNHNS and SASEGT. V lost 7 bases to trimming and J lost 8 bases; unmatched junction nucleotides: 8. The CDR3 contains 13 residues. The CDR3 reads CASTTPGGGTQYF. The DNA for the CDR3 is TGTGCCAGCACCACACCGGGGGGGGGTACGCAGTATTTT.

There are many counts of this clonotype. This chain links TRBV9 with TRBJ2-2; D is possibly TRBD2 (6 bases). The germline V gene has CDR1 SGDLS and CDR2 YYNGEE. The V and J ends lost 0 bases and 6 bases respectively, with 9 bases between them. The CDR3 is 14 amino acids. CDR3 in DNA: TGTGCCAGCAGCGTAGACGGGGGTGCCGGGGAGCTGTTTTTT. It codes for CASSVDGGAGELFF.

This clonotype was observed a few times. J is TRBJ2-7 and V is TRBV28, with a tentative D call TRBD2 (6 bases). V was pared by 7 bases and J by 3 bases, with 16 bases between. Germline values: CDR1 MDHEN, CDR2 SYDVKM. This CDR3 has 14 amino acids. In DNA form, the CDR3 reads TGTGCCAGCACTAGAGGAGCGGGCCACTACGAGCAGTACTTC. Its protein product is CASTRGAGHYEQYF.

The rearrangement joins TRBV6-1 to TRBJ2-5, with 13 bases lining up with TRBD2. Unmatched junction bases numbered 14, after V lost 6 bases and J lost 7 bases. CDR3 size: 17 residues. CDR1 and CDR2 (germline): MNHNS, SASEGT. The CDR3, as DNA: TGTGCCAGCAGAATCTCCAGACTAGCGGGAGGCTCGGGGACCCAGTACTTC. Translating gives CASRISRLAGGSGTQYF.

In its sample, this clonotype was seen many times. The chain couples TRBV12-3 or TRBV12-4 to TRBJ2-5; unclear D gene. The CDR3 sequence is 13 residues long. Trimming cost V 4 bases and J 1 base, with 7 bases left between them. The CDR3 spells CASSYNSQETQYF. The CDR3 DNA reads TGTGCCAGCAGTTATAACAGCCAAGAGACCCAGTACTTC.

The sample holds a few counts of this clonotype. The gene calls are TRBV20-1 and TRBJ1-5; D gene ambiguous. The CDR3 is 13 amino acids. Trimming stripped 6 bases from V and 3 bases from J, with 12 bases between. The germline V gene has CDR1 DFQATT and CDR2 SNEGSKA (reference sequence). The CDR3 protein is CSAPVYLNQPQHF. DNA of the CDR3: TGCAGTGCCCCGGTATACCTCAATCAGCCCCAGCATTTT.

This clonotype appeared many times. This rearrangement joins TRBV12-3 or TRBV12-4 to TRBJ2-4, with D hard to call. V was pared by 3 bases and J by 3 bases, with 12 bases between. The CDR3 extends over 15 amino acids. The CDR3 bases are TGTGCCAGCAGTTTTGCAGAAGTTGGCAAAAACATTCAGTACTTC. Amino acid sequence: CASSFAEVGKNIQYF.

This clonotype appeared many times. This chain's CDR3 is CSARGSGAVNTEAFF. The CDR3 DNA follows: TGCAGTGCTAGAGGGTCCGGGGCGGTGAACACTGAAGCTTTCTTT. The chain joins TRBV20-1 to TRBJ1-1; possibly TRBD1 for D (5 bases). This CDR3 has 15 residues. Germline lookup yields CDR1 DFQATT and CDR2 SNEGSKA (reference sequence). Trimming removed 1 base from V and 0 bases from J, with 12 bases in between.

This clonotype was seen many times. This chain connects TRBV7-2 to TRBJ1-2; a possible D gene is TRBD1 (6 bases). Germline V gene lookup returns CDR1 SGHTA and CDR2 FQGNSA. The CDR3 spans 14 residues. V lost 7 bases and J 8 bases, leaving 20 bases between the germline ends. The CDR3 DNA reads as TGTGCCAGCACCTTGGCCGGGGGGGCGCGGGGCTACACCTTC. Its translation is CASTLAGGARGYTF.

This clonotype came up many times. The CDR3 region is CASSQLAGAPYNEQFF. CDR3 coding DNA: TGTGCCAGCAGCCAGCTAGCGGGGGCTCCCTACAATGAGCAGTTCTTC. The V call is TRBV14, the J call TRBJ2-1; 10 positions agree with TRBD2. Germline CDR1 reads SGHDN; CDR2 reads FVKESK. There are 16 residues in the CDR3. V shed 3 bases and J 2 bases; nucleotides not matched to a gene: 4.

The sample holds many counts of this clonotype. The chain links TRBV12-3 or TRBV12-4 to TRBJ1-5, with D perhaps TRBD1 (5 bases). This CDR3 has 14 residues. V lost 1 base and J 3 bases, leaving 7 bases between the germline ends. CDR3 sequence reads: CASSLGQLNQPQHF. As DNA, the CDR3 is TGTGCCAGCAGTTTAGGACAGCTCAATCAGCCCCAGCATTTT.

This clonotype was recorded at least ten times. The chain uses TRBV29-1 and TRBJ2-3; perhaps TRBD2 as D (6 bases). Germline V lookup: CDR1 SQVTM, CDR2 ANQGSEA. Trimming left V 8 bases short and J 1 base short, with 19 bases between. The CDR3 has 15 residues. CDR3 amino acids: CSTGVREYGTDTQYF. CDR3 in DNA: TGCAGCACGGGGGTAAGGGAGTATGGCACAGATACGCAGTATTTT.

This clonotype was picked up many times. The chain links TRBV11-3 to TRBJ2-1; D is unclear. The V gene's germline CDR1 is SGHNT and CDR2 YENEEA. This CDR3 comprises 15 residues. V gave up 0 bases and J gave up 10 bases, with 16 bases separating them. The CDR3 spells CASSLEVGSGGEQFF. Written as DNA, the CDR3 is TGTGCCAGCAGCTTAGAGGTAGGCTCGGGTGGCGAGCAGTTCTTC.

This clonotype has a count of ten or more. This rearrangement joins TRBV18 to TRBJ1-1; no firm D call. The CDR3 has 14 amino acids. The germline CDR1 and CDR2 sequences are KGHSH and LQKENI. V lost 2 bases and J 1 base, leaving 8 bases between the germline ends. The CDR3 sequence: CASSPRIENTEAFF. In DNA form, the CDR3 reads TGTGCCAGCTCACCAAGGATAGAGAACACTGAAGCTTTCTTT.

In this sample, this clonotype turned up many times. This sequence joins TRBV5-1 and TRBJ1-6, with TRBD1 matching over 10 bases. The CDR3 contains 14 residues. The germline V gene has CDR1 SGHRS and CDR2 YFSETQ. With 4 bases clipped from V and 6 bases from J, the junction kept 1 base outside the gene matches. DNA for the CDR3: TGCGCCAGCAGCAGGACAGGGGGTAATTCACCCCTCCACTTT. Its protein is CASSRTGGNSPLHF.

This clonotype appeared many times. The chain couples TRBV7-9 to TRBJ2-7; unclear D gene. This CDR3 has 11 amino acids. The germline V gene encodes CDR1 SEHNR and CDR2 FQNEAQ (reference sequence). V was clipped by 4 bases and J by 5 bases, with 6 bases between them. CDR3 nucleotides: TGTGCCAGCAGCTCATACGACGAGCAGTACTTC. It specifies CASSSYDEQYF.

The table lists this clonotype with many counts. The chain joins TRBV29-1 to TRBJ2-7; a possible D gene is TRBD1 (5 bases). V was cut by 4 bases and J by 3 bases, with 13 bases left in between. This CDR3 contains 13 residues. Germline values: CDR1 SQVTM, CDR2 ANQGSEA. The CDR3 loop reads CSVVQGFGYEQYF. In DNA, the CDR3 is TGCAGCGTTGTCCAGGGTTTTGGCTACGAGCAGTACTTC.

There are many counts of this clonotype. CDR3 amino acids: CSVELSRGDKNIQYF. The CDR3 DNA sequence: TGCAGCGTTGAGTTATCTCGGGGTGACAAAAACATTCAGTACTTC. The V call is TRBV29-1, the J call TRBJ2-4; perhaps TRBD2 as D (5 bases). Trimming removed 3 bases from V and 3 bases from J, with 15 bases in between. From germline, CDR1 is SQVTM and CDR2 ANQGSEA. This CDR3 is built from 15 residues.

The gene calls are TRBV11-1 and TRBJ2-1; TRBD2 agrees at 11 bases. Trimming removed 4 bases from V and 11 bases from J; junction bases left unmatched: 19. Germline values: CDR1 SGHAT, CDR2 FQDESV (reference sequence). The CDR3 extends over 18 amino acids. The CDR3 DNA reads TGTGCCAGCAGCTCGATAGCCAGTACTAGCGGGAGAGGGGATAAGCAGTTCTTC. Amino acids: CASSSIASTSGRGDKQFF.

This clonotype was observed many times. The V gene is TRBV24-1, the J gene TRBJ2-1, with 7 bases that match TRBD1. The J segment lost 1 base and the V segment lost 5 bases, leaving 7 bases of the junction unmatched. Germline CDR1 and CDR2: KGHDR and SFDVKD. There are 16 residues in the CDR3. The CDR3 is CATSGQGKTSYNEQFF. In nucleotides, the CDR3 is TGTGCCACCAGTGGACAGGGAAAAACATCCTACAATGAGCAGTTCTTC.

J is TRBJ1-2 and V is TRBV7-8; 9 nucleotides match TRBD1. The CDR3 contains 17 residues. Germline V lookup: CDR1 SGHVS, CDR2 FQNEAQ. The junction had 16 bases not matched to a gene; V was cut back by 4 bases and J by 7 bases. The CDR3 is CASSYSSFSGTGIGYTF. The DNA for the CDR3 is TGTGCCAGCAGCTACTCATCCTTTTCCGGGACAGGGATTGGCTACACCTTC.

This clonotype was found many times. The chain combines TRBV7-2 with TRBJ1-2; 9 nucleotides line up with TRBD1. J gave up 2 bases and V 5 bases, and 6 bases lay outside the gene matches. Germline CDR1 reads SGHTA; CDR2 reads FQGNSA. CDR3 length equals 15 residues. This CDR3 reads CASSPQGAINYGYTF. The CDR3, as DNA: TGTGCCAGCAGCCCACAGGGGGCAATCAACTATGGCTACACCTTC.

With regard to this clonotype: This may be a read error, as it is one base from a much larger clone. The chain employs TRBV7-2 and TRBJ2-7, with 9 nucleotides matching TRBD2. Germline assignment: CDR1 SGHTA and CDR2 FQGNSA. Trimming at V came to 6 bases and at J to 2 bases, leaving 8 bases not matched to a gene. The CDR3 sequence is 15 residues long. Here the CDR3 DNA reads TGTGCCAGCAGGAGGACGAGACTAGCGGCCTACGAGCAGTACTTC. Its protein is CASRRTRLAAYEQYF.

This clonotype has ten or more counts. The CDR3 spells CASSIRDRGPDTQYF. CDR3 DNA: TGTGCCAGCAGCATCCGGGACAGGGGACCAGATACGCAGTATTTT. V and J are TRBV5-6 and TRBJ2-3; 10 bases align to TRBD1. CDR3 length: 15 amino acids. Looked up from germline, CDR1 is SGHDT and CDR2 is YYEEEE. V dropped 4 bases and J dropped 4; count of bases not matched to a gene: 6.

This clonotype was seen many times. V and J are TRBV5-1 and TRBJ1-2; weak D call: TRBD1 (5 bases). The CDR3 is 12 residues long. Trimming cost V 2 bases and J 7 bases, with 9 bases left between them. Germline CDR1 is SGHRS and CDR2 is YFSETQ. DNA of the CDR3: TGCGCCAGCAGCTTCAGGGATAGTGGCTACACCTTC. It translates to CASSFRDSGYTF.

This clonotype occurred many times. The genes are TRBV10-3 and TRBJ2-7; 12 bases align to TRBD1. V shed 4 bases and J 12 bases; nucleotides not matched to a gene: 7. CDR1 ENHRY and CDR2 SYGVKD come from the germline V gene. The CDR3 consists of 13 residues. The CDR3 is CAISGDRGLDWYF. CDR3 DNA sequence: TGTGCCATCAGTGGGGACAGGGGGCTCGATTGGTACTTC.

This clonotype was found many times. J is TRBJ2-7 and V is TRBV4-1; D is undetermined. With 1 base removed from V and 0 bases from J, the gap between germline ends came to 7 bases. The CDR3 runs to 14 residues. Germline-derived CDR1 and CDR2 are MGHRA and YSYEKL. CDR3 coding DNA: TGCGCCAGCAGCCAAGCTCTGGTCTCCTACGAGCAGTACTTC. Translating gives CASSQALVSYEQYF.